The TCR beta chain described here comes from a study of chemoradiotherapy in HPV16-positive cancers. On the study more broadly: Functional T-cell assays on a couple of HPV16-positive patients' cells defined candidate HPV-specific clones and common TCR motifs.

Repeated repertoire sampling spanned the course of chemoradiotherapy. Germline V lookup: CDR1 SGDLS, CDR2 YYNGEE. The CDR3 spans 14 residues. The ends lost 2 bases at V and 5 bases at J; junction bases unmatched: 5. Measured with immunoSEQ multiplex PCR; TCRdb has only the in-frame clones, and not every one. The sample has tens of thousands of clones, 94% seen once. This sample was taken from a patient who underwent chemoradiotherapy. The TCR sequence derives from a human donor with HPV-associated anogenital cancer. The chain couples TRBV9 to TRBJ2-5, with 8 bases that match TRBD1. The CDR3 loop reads CASSVGQGWETQYF. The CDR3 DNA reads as TGTGCCAGCAGCGTCGGACAGGGATGGGAGACCCAGTACTTC. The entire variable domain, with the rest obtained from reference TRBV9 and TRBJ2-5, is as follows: DSGVTQTPKHLITATGQRVTLRCSPRSGDLSVYWYQQSLDQGLQFLIQYYNGEERAKGNILERFSAQQFPDLHSELNLSSLELGDSALYFCASSVGQGWETQYFGPGTRLLVL.